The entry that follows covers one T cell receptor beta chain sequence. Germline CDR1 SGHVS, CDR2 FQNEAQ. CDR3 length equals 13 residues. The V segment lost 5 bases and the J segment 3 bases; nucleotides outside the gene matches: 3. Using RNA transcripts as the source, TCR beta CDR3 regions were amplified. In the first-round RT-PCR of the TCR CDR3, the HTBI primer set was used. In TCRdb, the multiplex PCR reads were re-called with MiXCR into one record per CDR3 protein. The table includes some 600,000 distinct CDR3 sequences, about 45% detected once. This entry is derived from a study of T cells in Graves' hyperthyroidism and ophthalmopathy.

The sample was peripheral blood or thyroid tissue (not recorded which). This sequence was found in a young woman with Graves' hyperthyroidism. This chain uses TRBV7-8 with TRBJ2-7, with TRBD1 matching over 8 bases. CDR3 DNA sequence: TGTGCCAGCAGCCAAGGGACAGGCTACGAGCAGTACTTC. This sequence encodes CASSQGTGYEQYF.